One T cell receptor beta chain is described in this entry. Its matching antigen is unknown. The data were obtained in a study of T cells in localized non-small cell lung cancer. Study results and limitations: Tumor showed lower T cell clonality than uninvolved adjacent lung, where it was highest.

TCRdb's table, derived via immunoSEQ multiplex PCR, lists solely in-frame clones and lacks some. The data hold around 35,000 clones, with 87% observed a single time. Germline V gene data show CDR1 as MGHRA and CDR2 as YSYEKL. The V gene lost 4 bases and the J gene lost 1 base, with 19 bases spanning the gap. CDR3 length: 18 amino acids. V usage is TRBV4-1 and J usage is TRBJ1-4; possibly TRBD1 for D (6 bases). The sequences come from peripheral blood, collected before any cancer treatment. This TCR was sampled from a woman aged 40-70 years with stage I lung adenocarcinoma. CDR3: CASSPKGGHGGTNEKLFF. In nucleotides, the CDR3 is TGCGCCAGCAGCCCCAAAGGGGGGCACGGAGGAACTAATGAAAAACTGTTTTTT.